The 15 T cell receptor beta chains listed next were all sequenced from one sample in a study of shared clonotypes between healthy human individuals. The repertoire was sequenced with immunoSEQ multiplex PCR; TCRdb's copy has only in-frame clones and lacks some. The data show approximately 2.1 million clones, approximately 93% seen once. Sample: naive CD4+ T cells from PBMCs. Subset here: CD45RA+ positively selected. These TCRs come from a man younger than 30 in good health. Some clones in this sample may be carry-over from other donors' samples.

About this clone: The sample holds other DNA sequences that translate to the same CDR3. The chain has TRBV19 and TRBJ1-5; TRBD1 might be the D (5 bases). The CDR3 length is 13 residues. Germline-derived CDR1 and CDR2 are LNHDA and SQIVND (reference sequence). V was pared by 4 bases and J by 5 bases, with 9 bases between. The CDR3 DNA reads as TGTGCCAGTAGTAGCCAGGGCGATCAGCCCCAGCATTTT. It is translated as CASSSQGDQPQHF.

J is TRBJ1-5 and V is TRBV6-1; D is undetermined. The CDR3 is made up of 12 amino acids. Germline V gene sequence: CDR1 MNHNS, CDR2 SASEGT. V was cut by 5 bases and J by 3 bases, with 5 bases left in between. The CDR3 DNA reads TGTGCCAGCAGTATGCCCAATCAGCCCCAGCATTTT. It encodes CASSMPNQPQHF.

In this sample, this clone turned up once. The chain links TRBV19 to TRBJ1-5; possible D gene TRBD1, 5 bases. The CDR3 loop spans 13 amino acids. V shed 5 bases and J shed 4 bases, with 9 bases lying between them. CDR1 LNHDA and CDR2 SQIVND come from the germline V gene (reference sequence). Written as DNA, the CDR3 is TGTGCCAGTAGTCCTAGACAGAATCAGCCCCAGCATTTT. This encodes CASSPRQNQPQHF.

Points on this clone: Distinct nucleotide sequences in the sample also encode this CDR3. The V gene is TRBV9, the J gene TRBJ2-1, with TRBD2 identical over 10 bases. The CDR3 has 15 amino acids. The ends lost 4 bases at V and 4 bases at J; junction bases unmatched: 5. The germline gives CDR1 SGDLS, CDR2 YYNGEE. The CDR3 DNA sequence: TGTGCCAGCAGCCCCCGACTAGCGGGTTACAATGAGCAGTTCTTC. Translation: CASSPRLAGYNEQFF.

This chain connects TRBV7-2 to TRBJ1-2, with TRBD1 matching over 12 bases. The V and J ends lost 2 bases and 8 bases, in that order; junction bases with no gene match: 9. Germline CDR1 and CDR2: SGHTA and FQGNSA. The CDR3 consists of 16 residues. CDR3 sequence: CASSLLGGQGANGYTF. The DNA of the CDR3 is TGTGCCAGCAGCTTACTCGGGGGACAGGGGGCGAACGGCTACACCTTC.

In regard to this clone: Other DNA sequences from this sample encode an identical CDR3 as well. The rearrangement joins TRBV6-5 to TRBJ2-7; 8 bases match TRBD2. V dropped 0 bases and J dropped 2; count of bases not matched to a gene: 3. The CDR3 extends over 15 amino acids. Germline V lookup: CDR1 MNHEY, CDR2 SVGAGI. CDR3 in DNA: TGTGCCAGCAGTTACTCAACTAGCGGCACCTACGAGCAGTACTTC. This encodes CASSYSTSGTYEQYF.

V is TRBV19 and J is TRBJ2-1; the D gene could be TRBD1 or TRBD2 (5 bases each). CDR1 and CDR2 (germline): LNHDA, SQIVND (reference sequence). The CDR3 is 16 residues long. V was shortened by 6 bases and J by 4 bases, with 19 bases between the two germline ends. The CDR3 coding sequence is TGTGCCAGTAGAACCGGTGGGACGCAGGCGTACAATGAGCAGTTCTTC. Encoded protein: CASRTGGTQAYNEQFF.

Of note for this clone: Within the sample, other DNA sequences also encode this same CDR3. The chain has TRBV28 and TRBJ2-7; TRBD1 aligns across 7 bases. The CDR3 contains 16 residues. Germline lookup yields CDR1 MDHEN and CDR2 SYDVKM. The trim removed 2 bases at V and 2 bases at J, leaving 9 bases unmatched. CDR3 amino acids: CASSLRAAGGPYEQYF. The DNA for the CDR3 is TGTGCCAGCAGTTTACGTGCGGCAGGGGGTCCCTACGAGCAGTACTTC.

The chain employs TRBV6-5 and TRBJ1-5; D not certain. Trimming took off 2 bases at V and 4 bases at J, with 6 bases between the two ends. The CDR3 runs 13 residues. Germline loops: CDR1 MNHEY, CDR2 SVGAGI. The CDR3 sequence: CASSYQVNQPQHF. The DNA for the CDR3 is TGTGCCAGCAGTTACCAGGTTAATCAGCCCCAGCATTTT.

This chain joins TRBV20-1 and TRBJ2-3; D call uncertain. The CDR3 is 11 residues long. CDR1 is DFQATT, CDR2 SNEGSKA, per germline (reference sequence). Trimming cost V 4 bases and J 5 bases, with 7 bases left between them. CDR3 DNA sequence: TGCAGTGCTACTGGCGGAGATACGCAGTATTTT. This encodes CSATGGDTQYF.

The rearrangement joins TRBV7-3 to TRBJ1-2, with 8 bases lining up with TRBD1. From germline, CDR1 is SGHTA and CDR2 FQGTGA. V lost 3 bases, J lost 7 bases, and 7 bases stayed unmatched. The CDR3 covers 14 residues. CDR3 protein: CASSFGQGSGGYTF. CDR3 sequence (DNA): TGTGCCAGCAGCTTTGGACAGGGCTCGGGTGGCTACACCTTC.

The rearrangement uses TRBV7-2 and TRBJ1-1; 9 nucleotides agree with TRBD1. CDR3 size: 14 residues. Germline V gives CDR1 SGHTA, CDR2 FQGNSA. Germline trimming cut 5 bases from V and 4 bases from J; bases unmatched to any gene: 5. The CDR3 sequence: CASSVSTGGTEAFF. The CDR3 nucleotides read TGTGCCAGCAGCGTCTCGACAGGGGGCACTGAAGCTTTCTTT.

The chain combines TRBV14 with TRBJ1-4; maybe TRBD1 (5 bases). The V and J ends lost 1 base and 0 bases respectively, with 12 bases between them. The CDR3 extends over 17 amino acids. Germline V gives CDR1 SGHDN, CDR2 FVKESK. The CDR3 coding sequence is TGTGCCAGCAGCCAAGCCCCGGGGGTGACAACTAATGAAAAACTGTTTTTT. This gives the protein CASSQAPGVTTNEKLFF.

The chain's CDR3 is CASTGSGGVTGELFF. In DNA form, the CDR3 reads TGCGCCAGTACCGGGTCCGGCGGGGTCACCGGGGAGCTGTTTTTT. The chain employs TRBV5-1 and TRBJ2-2; tentative D call: TRBD2 (6 bases). This CDR3 region has 15 residues. Trimming removed 8 bases from V and 4 bases from J, with 18 bases in between. Per the germline V gene, CDR1 is SGHRS and CDR2 is YFSETQ.

V usage is TRBV28 and J usage is TRBJ2-7; 10 nucleotides match TRBD2. Germline V gene data show CDR1 as MDHEN and CDR2 as SYDVKM. V gave up 8 bases and J gave up 0 bases; unmatched junction bases: 7. This CDR3 spans 15 amino acids. This CDR3 is CASRPGTSVSYEQYF. The CDR3 coding sequence is TGTGCCAGCCGCCCCGGGACTAGCGTCTCCTACGAGCAGTACTTC. Variable domain in full (rest from reference TRBV28 and TRBJ2-7): DVKVTQSSRYLVKRTGEKVFLECVQDMDHENMFWYRQDPGLGLRLIYFSYDVKMKEKGDIPEGYSVSREKKERFSLILESASTNQTSMYLCASRPGTSVSYEQYFGPGTRLTVT.